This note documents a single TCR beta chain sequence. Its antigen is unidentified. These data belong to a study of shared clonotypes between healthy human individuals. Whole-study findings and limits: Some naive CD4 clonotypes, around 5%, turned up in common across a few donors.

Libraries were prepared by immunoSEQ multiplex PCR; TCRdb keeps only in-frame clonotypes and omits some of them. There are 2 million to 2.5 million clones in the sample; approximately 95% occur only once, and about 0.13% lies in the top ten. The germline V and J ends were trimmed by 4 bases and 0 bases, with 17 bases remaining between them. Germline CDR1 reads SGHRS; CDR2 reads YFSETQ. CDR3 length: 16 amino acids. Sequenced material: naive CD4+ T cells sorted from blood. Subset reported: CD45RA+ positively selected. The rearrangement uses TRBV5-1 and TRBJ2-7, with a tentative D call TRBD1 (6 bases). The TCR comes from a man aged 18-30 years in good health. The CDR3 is CASSPGGGGPSYEQYF. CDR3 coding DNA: TGCGCCAGCAGCCCCGGTGGGGGCGGGCCCTCCTACGAGCAGTACTTC.